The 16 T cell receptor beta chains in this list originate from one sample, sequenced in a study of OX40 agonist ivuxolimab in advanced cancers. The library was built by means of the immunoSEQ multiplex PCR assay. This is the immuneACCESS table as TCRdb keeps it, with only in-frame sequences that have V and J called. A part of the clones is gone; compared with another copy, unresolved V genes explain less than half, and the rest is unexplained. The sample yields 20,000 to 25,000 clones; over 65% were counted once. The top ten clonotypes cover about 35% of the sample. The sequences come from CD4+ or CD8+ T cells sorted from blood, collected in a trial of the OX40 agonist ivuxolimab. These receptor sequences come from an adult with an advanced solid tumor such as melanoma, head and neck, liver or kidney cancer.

This chain's CDR3 is CASSQVNRAGYTF. CDR3 bases: TGCGCCAGCAGCCAAGTAAACAGGGCTGGCTACACCTTC. The chain joins TRBV4-1 to TRBJ1-2, with a weak D call TRBD1 (6 bases). CDR3 length: 13 amino acids. Germline V CDR1 and CDR2: MGHRA, YSYEKL. V was clipped by 1 base and J by 7 bases, with 10 bases between them.

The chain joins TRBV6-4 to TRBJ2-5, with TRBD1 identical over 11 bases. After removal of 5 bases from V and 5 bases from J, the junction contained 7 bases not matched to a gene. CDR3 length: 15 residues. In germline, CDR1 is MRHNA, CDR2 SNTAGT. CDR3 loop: CASSIRRDRGETQYF. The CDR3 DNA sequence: TGTGCCAGCAGTATCCGCCGGGACAGGGGGGAGACCCAGTACTTC.

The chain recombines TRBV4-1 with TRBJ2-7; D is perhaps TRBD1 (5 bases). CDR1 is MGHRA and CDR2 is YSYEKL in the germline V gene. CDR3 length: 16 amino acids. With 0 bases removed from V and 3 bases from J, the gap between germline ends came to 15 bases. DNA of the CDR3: TGCGCCAGCAGCCAAGATGGGCAGGGTTTGGGCTACGAGCAGTACTTC. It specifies CASSQDGQGLGYEQYF.

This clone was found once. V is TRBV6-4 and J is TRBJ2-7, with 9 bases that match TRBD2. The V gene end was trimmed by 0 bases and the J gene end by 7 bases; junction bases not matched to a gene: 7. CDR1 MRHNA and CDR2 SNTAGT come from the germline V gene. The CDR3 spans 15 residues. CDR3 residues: CASSDSGSGSREQYF. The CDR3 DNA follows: TGTGCCAGCAGTGACTCTGGTAGCGGGAGCAGAGAGCAGTACTTC.

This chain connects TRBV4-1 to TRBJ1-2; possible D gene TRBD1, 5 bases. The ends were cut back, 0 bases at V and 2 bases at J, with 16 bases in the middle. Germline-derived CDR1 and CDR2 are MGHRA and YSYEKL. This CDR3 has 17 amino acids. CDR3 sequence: CASSQDPSQGANYGYTF. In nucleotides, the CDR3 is TGCGCCAGCAGCCAAGACCCCTCTCAAGGGGCGAACTATGGCTACACCTTC.

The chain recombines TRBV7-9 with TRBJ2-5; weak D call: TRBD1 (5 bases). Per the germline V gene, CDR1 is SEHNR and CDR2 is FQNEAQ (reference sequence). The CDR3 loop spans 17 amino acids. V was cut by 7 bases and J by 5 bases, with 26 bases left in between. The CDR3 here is CASTPRIAGLNKETQYF. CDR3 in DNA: TGTGCCAGCACCCCTCGCATTGCAGGGTTGAATAAGGAGACCCAGTACTTC.

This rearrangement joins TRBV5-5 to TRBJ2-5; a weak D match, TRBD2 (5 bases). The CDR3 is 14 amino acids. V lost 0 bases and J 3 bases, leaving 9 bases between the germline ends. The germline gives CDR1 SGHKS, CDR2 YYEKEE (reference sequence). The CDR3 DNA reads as TGTGCCAGCAGCTTGGAAGGGAGAGAAGAGACCCAGTACTTC. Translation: CASSLEGREETQYF.

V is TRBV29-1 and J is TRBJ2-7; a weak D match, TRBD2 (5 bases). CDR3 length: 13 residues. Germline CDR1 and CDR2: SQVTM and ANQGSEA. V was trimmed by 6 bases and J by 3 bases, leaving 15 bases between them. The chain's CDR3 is CSVRPEGYYEQYF. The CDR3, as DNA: TGCAGCGTCCGACCCGAGGGCTACTACGAGCAGTACTTC.

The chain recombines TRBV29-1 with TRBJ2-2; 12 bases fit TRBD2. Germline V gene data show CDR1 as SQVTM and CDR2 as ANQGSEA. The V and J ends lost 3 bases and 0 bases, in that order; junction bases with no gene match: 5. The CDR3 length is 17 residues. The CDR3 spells CSVEGGLAGPNTGELFF. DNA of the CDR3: TGCAGCGTTGAGGGAGGACTAGCGGGACCGAACACCGGGGAGCTGTTTTTT.

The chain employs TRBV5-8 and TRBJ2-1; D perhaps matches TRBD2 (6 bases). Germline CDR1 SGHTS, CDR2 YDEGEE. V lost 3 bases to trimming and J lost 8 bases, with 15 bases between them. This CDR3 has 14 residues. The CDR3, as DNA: TGTGCCAGCAGCTGGGGAATAGGAGGGGATGAGCAGTTCTTC. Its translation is CASSWGIGGDEQFF.

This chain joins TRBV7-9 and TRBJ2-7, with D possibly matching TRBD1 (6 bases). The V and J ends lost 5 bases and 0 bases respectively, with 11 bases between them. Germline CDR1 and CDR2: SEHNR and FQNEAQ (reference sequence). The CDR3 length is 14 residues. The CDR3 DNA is TGTGCCAGCAGCCCGGGACAAAGCTCCTACGAGCAGTACTTC. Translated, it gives CASSPGQSSYEQYF.

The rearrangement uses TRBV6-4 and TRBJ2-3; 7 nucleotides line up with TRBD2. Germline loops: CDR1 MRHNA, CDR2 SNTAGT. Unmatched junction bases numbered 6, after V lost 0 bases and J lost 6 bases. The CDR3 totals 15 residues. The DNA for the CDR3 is TGTGCCAGCAGTGACTCGGTGGGAGGGCCGGATACGCAGTATTTT. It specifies CASSDSVGGPDTQYF.

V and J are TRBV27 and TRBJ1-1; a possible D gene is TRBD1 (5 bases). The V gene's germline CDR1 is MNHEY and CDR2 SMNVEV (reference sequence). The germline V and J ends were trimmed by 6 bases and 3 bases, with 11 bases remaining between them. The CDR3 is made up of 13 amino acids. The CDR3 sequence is CASRGERHTEAFF. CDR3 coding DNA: TGTGCCAGCAGGGGGGAGAGGCACACTGAAGCTTTCTTT.

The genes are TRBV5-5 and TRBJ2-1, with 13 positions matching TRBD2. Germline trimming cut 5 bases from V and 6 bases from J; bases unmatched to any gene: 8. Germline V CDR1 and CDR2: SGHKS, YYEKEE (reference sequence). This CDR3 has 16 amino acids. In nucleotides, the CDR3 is TGTGCCAGCAGTCCAGGACTAGCGGGAGCTCTCAATGAGCAGTTCTTC. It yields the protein CASSPGLAGALNEQFF.

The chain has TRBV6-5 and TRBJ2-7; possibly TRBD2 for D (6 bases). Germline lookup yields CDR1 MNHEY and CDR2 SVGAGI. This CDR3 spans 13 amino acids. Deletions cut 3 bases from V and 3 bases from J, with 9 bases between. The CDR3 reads CASSYSGFYEQYF. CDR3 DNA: TGTGCCAGCAGTTATAGCGGTTTCTACGAGCAGTACTTC.

In DNA, the CDR3 is TGTGCCGTGGACGACATGGTGGAGGTTCCGTTCTTC. It is translated as CAVDDMVEVPFF. The V call is TRBV30, the J call TRBJ2-1; possibly TRBD2 for D (5 bases). From germline, CDR1 is GTSNPN and CDR2 SVGIG (reference sequence). CDR3 length: 12 residues. Trimming removed 8 bases at V and 15 bases at J, with 23 bases between.